One sample yielded the 9 T cell receptor beta chains listed below, sequenced in a study of T cells after yellow fever vaccination. Via MiXCR, TCRdb re-called the 5' RACE reads, giving one row per CDR3 protein. Of fewer than 350,000 distinct CDR3 sequences listed, approximately 4.5% are singletons. The sample consisted of PBMCs, taken 15 days after the yellow fever booster vaccination. The receptors were gathered from a young man who received the YFV17D yellow fever vaccine.

This clonotype was seen a few times. The J gene is TRBJ1-1, the V gene TRBV6-5, with D maybe TRBD1 (6 bases). Germline CDR1 MNHEY, CDR2 SVGAGI. V lost 2 bases, J lost 5 bases, and 12 bases lay in between. CDR3 length: 14 residues. CDR3 nucleotide sequence: TGTGCCAGCAGTTACACGCAGGGGAGGACTGAAGCTTTCTTT. Its protein product is CASSYTQGRTEAFF.

The genes are TRBV5-1 and TRBJ1-3; 7 nucleotides line up with TRBD1. CDR1 and CDR2 from the germline V gene are SGHRS and YFSETQ. The J segment lost 1 base and the V segment lost 0 bases, leaving 7 bases of the junction unmatched. The CDR3 length is 17 residues. This chain's CDR3 is CASSLVPTGLSGNTIYF. The CDR3 DNA follows: TGCGCCAGCAGCTTGGTCCCGACAGGGTTGTCTGGAAACACCATATATTTT.

There are many counts of this clonotype. The genes are TRBV27 and TRBJ1-2; tentatively, D is TRBD1 (5 bases). The CDR3 contains 14 residues. CDR1 and CDR2 (germline): MNHEY, SMNVEV (reference sequence). Trimming pared 2 bases from V and 2 bases from J, leaving 9 bases between. The CDR3 loop is CASSLTGTNYGYTF. Here the CDR3 DNA reads TGTGCCAGCAGTTTAACCGGGACGAACTATGGCTACACCTTC.

This clonotype has ten or more counts. This sequence joins TRBV9 and TRBJ1-1; possible D gene TRBD1, 5 bases. The germline V gene encodes CDR1 SGDLS and CDR2 YYNGEE. V lost 4 bases and J lost 1, with 11 bases in between. The CDR3 consists of 14 residues. DNA of the CDR3: TGTGCCAGCAGCCCGATGACAGCGAACACTGAAGCTTTCTTT. Amino acid sequence: CASSPMTANTEAFF.

The chain joins TRBV29-1 to TRBJ1-2; D remains unclear. V was trimmed by 3 bases and J by 4 bases, leaving 9 bases between them. The CDR3 length is 12 residues. Germline V gene sequence: CDR1 SQVTM, CDR2 ANQGSEA. The CDR3 DNA follows: TGCAGCGTTGATGACACAGCCTATGGCTACACCTTC. Translation: CSVDDTAYGYTF.

This clonotype came up a few times. The rearrangement links TRBV5-1 to TRBJ2-3; TRBD2 might be the D (6 bases). Deletions cut 1 base from V and 8 bases from J, with 20 bases between. Germline V gives CDR1 SGHRS, CDR2 YFSETQ. CDR3 length: 16 residues. CDR3 sequence (DNA): TGCGCCAGCAGCTTGTTAGGACTATCTACGTCCGGTACGCAGTATTTT. As protein: CASSLLGLSTSGTQYF.

The chain joins TRBV7-8 to TRBJ2-1; D remains ambiguous. The CDR3 loop spans 15 amino acids. V lost 0 bases and J 4 bases, leaving 10 bases between the germline ends. The germline V gene encodes CDR1 SGHVS and CDR2 FQNEAQ. The CDR3 sequence: CASSLAGSLYNEQFF. The CDR3 region has the DNA TGTGCCAGCAGCTTAGCAGGGTCCTTGTACAATGAGCAGTTCTTC.

This clonotype was seen many times. The J gene is TRBJ2-2, the V gene TRBV11-2, with unresolved D. V was clipped by 2 bases and J by 6 bases, with 4 bases between them. The length of the CDR3 is 12 residues. In germline, CDR1 is SGHAT, CDR2 FQNNGV. The CDR3 loop is CASSLSAGELFF. CDR3 in DNA: TGTGCCAGCAGCTTATCTGCCGGGGAGCTGTTTTTT.

This clonotype was counted at least ten times. The chain has TRBV29-1 and TRBJ2-2, with 9 bases matching TRBD1. The length of the CDR3 is 13 residues. V was pared by 6 bases and J by 13 bases, with 12 bases of the junction left unmatched. Germline CDR1 reads SQVTM; CDR2 reads ANQGSEA. CDR3: CSVRPGTGPGLFF. As DNA, the CDR3 is TGCAGCGTCCGTCCCGGGACAGGGCCGGGGCTGTTTTTT.